Below, 31 T cell receptor beta chains from the same sample are listed, as sequenced in a study of blood T cells in healthy people across ages. A second PCR of roughly 6 to 12 cycles used a sample-barcoded 5' primer and a J-beta primer mix. TCRdb re-derived calls from the 5' RACE reads in MiXCR, one entry per CDR3 protein. The sample records 650,000 to 800,000 distinct CDR3 sequences, more than 45% being singletons. Sequencing was carried out using blood. These receptors came from a woman over 75 in good health.

Concerning this clonotype: This clone may be a read error of a much larger clone one base away. This chain links TRBV5-6 with TRBJ2-4; 8 positions match TRBD2. Germline V lookup: CDR1 SGHDT, CDR2 YYEEEE. CDR3 length equals 16 residues. The V gene end was trimmed by 4 bases and the J gene end by 13 bases; junction bases not matched to a gene: 19. The CDR3 nucleotides read TGTGCCAGCAGCCCTCCTAGCGGGCACTCCTACAATGAGCAGTACTTC. Translating it yields CASSPPSGHSYNEQYF. Looking up the rest from reference TRBV5-6 and TRBJ2-4 gives the full variable domain: DAGVTQSPTHLIKTRGQQVTLRCSPKSGHDTVSWYQQALGQGPQFIFQYYEEEERQRGNFPDRFSGHQFPNYSSELNVNALLLGDSALYLCASSPPSGHSYNEQYFGAGTRLSVL.

This clonotype was observed at least ten times. CDR3 region: CASSLALFGANVLTF. The CDR3 nucleotides read TGTGCCAGCAGCTTAGCCCTGTTTGGAGCCAACGTCCTGACTTTC. This chain links TRBV7-9 with TRBJ2-6, with D hard to call. With 0 bases removed from V and 7 bases from J, the gap between germline ends came to 10 bases. This CDR3 region has 15 residues. Germline V gene data show CDR1 as SEHNR and CDR2 as FQNEAQ (reference sequence). Combining the CDR3 with reference TRBV7-9 and TRBJ2-6 gives the whole variable domain DTGVSQNPRHKITKRGQNVTFRCDPISEHNRLYWYRQTLGQGPEFLTYFQNEAQLEKSRLLSDRFSAERPKGSFSTLEIQRTEQGDSAMYLCASSLALFGANVLTFGAGSRLTVL.

This clonotype was found once. The chain couples TRBV19 to TRBJ2-7; tentatively, D is TRBD2 (5 bases). Trimming removed 1 base at V and 0 bases at J, with 10 bases between. The CDR3 has 15 amino acids. The germline V gene has CDR1 LNHDA and CDR2 SQIVND (reference sequence). CDR3 nucleotides: TGTGCCAGTAGTATAGTCTCCGGAGGCTCCTACGAGCAGTACTTC. It is translated as CASSIVSGGSYEQYF.

This clonotype was seen many times. The rearrangement uses TRBV27 and TRBJ2-3; 7 bases fit TRBD2. J gave up 0 bases and V 5 bases, and 5 bases lay outside the gene matches. CDR1 and CDR2 (germline): MNHEY, SMNVEV (reference sequence). The CDR3 has 15 residues. In DNA, the CDR3 is TGTGCCAGCAGTACCTCCGGGGGGAGCACAGATACGCAGTATTTT. Translating gives CASSTSGGSTDTQYF.

This clonotype turned up a few times. The chain uses TRBV20-1 and TRBJ2-3; D gene uncertain. The germline V gene encodes CDR1 DFQATT and CDR2 SNEGSKA (reference sequence). V was cut by 4 bases and J by 6 bases, with 11 bases left in between. This CDR3 is 12 amino acids long. In DNA, the CDR3 is TGCAGTGCTACTAAAGGGCGGGATACGCAGTATTTT. Encoded protein: CSATKGRDTQYF.

A note on this clonotype: A clone one base away is much larger, so this may be a read error. The chain combines TRBV7-2 with TRBJ2-1; D may be TRBD1 (6 bases). The CDR3 consists of 16 residues. CDR1 SGHTA and CDR2 FQGNSA come from the germline V gene. CDR3 in amino acids: CASSLNPDSSYNERFF. CDR3 coding DNA: TGTGCCAGCAGCTTAAATCCGGACAGCTCCTACAATGAGCGGTTCTTC.

The chain recombines TRBV20-1 with TRBJ2-1; TRBD2 agrees at 7 bases. V dropped 5 bases and J dropped 4; count of bases not matched to a gene: 5. CDR3 size: 13 residues. In germline, CDR1 is DFQATT, CDR2 SNEGSKA (reference sequence). The CDR3 here is CSAEGTMYNEQFF. As DNA, the CDR3 is TGCAGTGCTGAGGGGACTATGTACAATGAGCAGTTCTTC.

This clonotype was seen repeatedly, ten times or more. The chain carries TRBV10-3 and TRBJ2-5, with a tentative D call TRBD1 (6 bases). Germline CDR1 ENHRY, CDR2 SYGVKD. This CDR3 spans 16 amino acids. The ends were cut back, 3 bases at V and 2 bases at J, with 16 bases in the middle. The CDR3 protein is CAISDRQVNFQETQYF. The CDR3 DNA sequence: TGTGCCATCAGTGACCGACAGGTTAACTTTCAAGAGACCCAGTACTTC.

The J gene is TRBJ2-5, the V gene TRBV7-2; 9 positions match TRBD1. The J call is doubtful: the DNA matches TRBJ2-7 better. From germline, CDR1 is SGHTA and CDR2 FQGNSA. The CDR3 totals 15 residues. The CDR3 sequence is CASSHSGQGSLEQYF. The CDR3 DNA reads as TGTGCCAGCAGCCACAGCGGACAGGGGAGCCTCGAGCAGTACTTC.

In regard to this clonotype: A single base separates this from a much larger clone, so it may be a read error. This rearrangement joins TRBV3-1 to TRBJ2-5; TRBD2 matches 8 bases. Germline CDR1 is LGHDT and CDR2 is YNNKEL (reference sequence). The CDR3 loop spans 13 amino acids. Trimming at V came to 7 bases and at J to 11 bases, leaving 12 bases not matched to a gene. CDR3 residues: CASILSGSHEQYF. CDR3 in DNA: TGTGCCAGCATCCTAAGCGGGAGCCATGAGCAGTACTTC.

This clonotype has more than one count but fewer than ten. The chain uses TRBV7-2 and TRBJ2-1, with 9 bases matching TRBD2. The CDR3 length is 15 residues. The germline V gene encodes CDR1 SGHTA and CDR2 FQGNSA. The V gene end was trimmed by 2 bases and the J gene end by 7 bases; junction bases not matched to a gene: 6. CDR3 region: CASSLIAGVMNEQFF. The DNA for the CDR3 is TGTGCCAGCAGCTTAATAGCGGGGGTGATGAATGAGCAGTTCTTC.

This clonotype occurred many times. This chain joins TRBV20-1 and TRBJ1-1; tentative D call: TRBD1 (5 bases). This CDR3 is 12 amino acids long. Germline V gene lookup returns CDR1 DFQATT and CDR2 SNEGSKA (reference sequence). V was cut by 3 bases and J by 1 base, with 6 bases left in between. The CDR3 DNA is TGCAGTGCTAGCAGGGCGAACACTGAAGCTTTCTTT. It is translated as CSASRANTEAFF.

The chain joins TRBV2 to TRBJ1-1; no clear D gene. V was clipped by 6 bases and J by 2 bases, with 10 bases between them. The CDR3 covers 13 residues. Germline V CDR1 and CDR2: SNHLY, FYNNEI. CDR3 bases: TGTGCCAGCAGAAGGACTTCTAACACTGAAGCTTTCTTT. It yields the protein CASRRTSNTEAFF.

Written as DNA, the CDR3 is TGCAGTGCTAAGCAAAACAACTACGAGCAGTACTTC. As protein: CSAKQNNYEQYF. The chain carries TRBV20-1 and TRBJ2-4; D gene ambiguous. Judging by the DNA end, TRBJ2-7 fits better; the J call may be wrong. This CDR3 has 12 amino acids. From germline, CDR1 is DFQATT and CDR2 SNEGSKA (reference sequence).

The J gene is TRBJ2-7, the V gene TRBV11-2, with D tentatively TRBD1 (6 bases). Germline V gives CDR1 SGHAT, CDR2 FQNNGV. The CDR3 is made up of 14 amino acids. The V and J ends lost 5 bases and 6 bases respectively, with 17 bases between them. CDR3: CASSTTQGSGEQYF. CDR3 in DNA: TGTGCCAGCAGCACTACACAGGGTTCGGGCGAGCAGTACTTC.

This clonotype was seen a few times. This may come from a read error, since a much larger clone is one base off. The chain uses TRBV24-1 and TRBJ2-5; a weak D match, TRBD2 (6 bases). The CDR3 extends over 15 amino acids. V shed 6 bases and J shed 11 bases, with 24 bases lying between them. Looked up from germline, CDR1 is KGHDR and CDR2 is SFDVKD. CDR3 nucleotide sequence: TGTGCCACCAGTCCCAGTGGGGGACTCCACAATGAGCAGTACTTC. This codes for CATSPSGGLHNEQYF.

Worth noting for this clonotype: Relative to the germline gene, one junction end is altered; a read error may explain this. The V and J genes are TRBV20-1 and TRBJ2-5, with D possibly being TRBD2 (5 bases). This CDR3 spans 11 amino acids. Germline lookup yields CDR1 DFQATT and CDR2 SNEGSKA (reference sequence). The CDR3 loop reads CSTREVTGQYF. CDR3 coding DNA: TGCAGTACTAGAGAGGTCACGGGCCAGTACTTC.

There are a few counts of this clonotype. The CDR3 here is CASSPGLREYEQYF. The CDR3 bases are TGTGCCAGCAGTCCGGGACTGAGAGAATACGAGCAGTACTTC. The chain has TRBV27 and TRBJ2-5, with a weak D call TRBD2 (6 bases). The tail of the sequence fits TRBJ2-7 better, so the J call may be wrong. The CDR3 loop spans 14 amino acids. Germline CDR1 reads MNHEY; CDR2 reads SMNVEV (reference sequence).

The chain uses TRBV7-2 and TRBJ1-5; D is possibly TRBD1 (5 bases). Germline assignment: CDR1 SGHTA and CDR2 FQGNSA. Trimming removed 4 bases from V and 5 bases from J, with 12 bases in between. This CDR3 spans 14 amino acids. DNA for the CDR3: TGTGCCAGCAGCTCTAGGGCAGGGCATCAGCCCCAGCATTTT. It yields the protein CASSSRAGHQPQHF.

V usage is TRBV20-1 and J usage is TRBJ2-5; TRBD1 agrees at 8 bases. Matching the DNA end better, TRBJ2-7 makes the J call doubtful. Germline CDR1 DFQATT, CDR2 SNEGSKA (reference sequence). The CDR3 contains 16 residues. CDR3 sequence: CSARGDGTGLFYEQYF. DNA of the CDR3: TGCAGTGCTAGAGGGGACGGGACAGGACTCTTCTACGAGCAGTACTTC.

V and J are TRBV10-3 and TRBJ2-1; D call uncertain. The germline CDR1 and CDR2 sequences are ENHRY and SYGVKD. V was shortened by 11 bases and J by 4 bases, with 9 bases between the two germline ends. CDR3 length: 11 amino acids. In DNA, the CDR3 is TGTGCCGTAACAGCTTACAATGAGCAGTTCTTC. This sequence encodes CAVTAYNEQFF.

The CDR3 nucleotides read TGTGCCAGCAGCGTAGTTGCTAGCGGGAGGGTGGAGCAGTTCTTC. Translation gives CASSVVASGRVEQFF. The chain employs TRBV9 and TRBJ2-1; TRBD2 matches 12 bases. The CDR3 extends over 15 amino acids. Germline V gene sequence: CDR1 SGDLS, CDR2 YYNGEE. V lost 0 bases and J lost 10; bases outside the gene matches: 5.

The V call is TRBV2, the J call TRBJ2-6; tentatively, D is TRBD2 (5 bases). Germline V gives CDR1 SNHLY, CDR2 FYNNEI. The length of the CDR3 is 14 residues. V was clipped by 8 bases and J by 1 base, with 9 bases between them. This chain's CDR3 is CASALVSGANVLTF. CDR3 nucleotides: TGTGCCAGCGCACTAGTTTCTGGGGCCAACGTCCTGACTTTC.

The chain carries TRBV29-1 and TRBJ2-7, with a weak D call TRBD2 (5 bases). Germline values: CDR1 SQVTM, CDR2 ANQGSEA. The V gene lost 4 bases and the J gene lost 3 bases, with 16 bases spanning the gap. CDR3 length equals 14 residues. CDR3 DNA sequence: TGCAGCGTTGCGTCGGGGTTCAGACTCTACGAGCAGTACTTC. It yields the protein CSVASGFRLYEQYF.

This clonotype was counted a few times. The chain employs TRBV5-1 and TRBJ2-1; 10 bases fit TRBD1. J was trimmed by 7 bases and V by 2 bases; bases with no gene match: 9. The CDR3 has 16 amino acids. Germline CDR1 is SGHRS and CDR2 is YFSETQ. The CDR3 region is CASSFSGDRGSNEQFF. CDR3 coding DNA: TGCGCCAGCAGCTTTTCTGGGGACAGGGGCAGTAATGAGCAGTTCTTC. Together with reference TRBV5-1 and TRBJ2-1, the CDR3 gives the full variable domain: KAGVTQTPRYLIKTRGQQVTLSCSPISGHRSVSWYQQTPGQGLQFLFEYFSETQRNKGNFPGRFSGRQFSNSRSEMNVSTLELGDSALYLCASSFSGDRGSNEQFFGPGTRLTVL.

The table lists this clonotype with a few counts. Possible read error: a much larger clone is one base away. V and J are TRBV6-5 and TRBJ2-5; D is possibly TRBD1 or TRBD2 (5 bases each). The V gene's germline CDR1 is MNHEY and CDR2 SVGAGI. The CDR3 totals 14 residues. The CDR3 bases are TGTGCCAGCAGTGACTCGAGGGGAGATGCGACCCAGTACTTC. Its protein is CASSDSRGDATQYF.

This clonotype was recorded a few times. J is TRBJ2-1 and V is TRBV5-1; TRBD2 matches at 9 bases. CDR3 length: 15 amino acids. V dropped 4 bases and J dropped 6; count of bases not matched to a gene: 8. Germline V lookup: CDR1 SGHRS, CDR2 YFSETQ. DNA for the CDR3: TGCGCCAGCAGCATCCGCACGGGACTAGCCAATGAGCAGTTCTTC. This gives the protein CASSIRTGLANEQFF.

This sequence joins TRBV5-1 and TRBJ1-6, with 8 nucleotides matching TRBD1. This CDR3 spans 15 amino acids. Germline V gene sequence: CDR1 SGHRS, CDR2 YFSETQ. The ends lost 4 bases at V and 4 bases at J; junction bases unmatched: 4. CDR3 DNA: TGCGCCAGCAGCCTCCGACAGGGGTATAATTCACCCCTCCACTTT. It codes for CASSLRQGYNSPLHF.

The V gene is TRBV10-3, the J gene TRBJ2-7; D is unresolved. CDR1 and CDR2 (germline): ENHRY, SYGVKD. The CDR3 runs 14 residues. Trimming pared 8 bases from V and 0 bases from J, leaving 14 bases between. The CDR3 sequence is CAISRAPSSYEQYF. In nucleotides, the CDR3 is TGTGCCATCTCAAGGGCCCCGAGCTCCTACGAGCAGTACTTC.

Points on this clonotype: An end of the junction differs from the germline gene, which may be a read error. The J gene is TRBJ1-2, the V gene TRBV3-1; 7 positions agree with TRBD1. Germline CDR1 and CDR2: LGHDT and YNNKEL (reference sequence). The CDR3 sequence is 13 residues long. CDR3 DNA sequence: TGTGCCAGCAGGCACAGGGGTAACTGTGGCTACACCTTC. Residues: CASRHRGNCGYTF.

As regards this clonotype: Given a much more abundant clone one base away, this may be a read error. The chain is built from TRBV7-2 and TRBJ2-1; D unresolved. Trimming pared 2 bases from V and 10 bases from J, leaving 15 bases between. Germline V lookup: CDR1 SGHTA, CDR2 FQGNSA. There are 14 residues in the CDR3. This CDR3 reads CASSLNWAFEEQFF. DNA of the CDR3: TGTGCCAGCAGCTTAAACTGGGCCTTCGAAGAGCAGTTCTTC.